This TCR beta chain was observed in a study of identical twins. CDR3 length equals 12 residues. The V and J ends lost 5 bases and 5 bases respectively, with 10 bases between them. Per the germline V gene, CDR1 is DFQATT and CDR2 is SNEGSKA (reference sequence). General observations from the study: Sequences that were out-of-frame, alpha and twin-shared displayed an excess of low generation probability.

This clonotype was seen only a few times. Its specificity is unknown. cDNA carried unique molecular identifiers, and a universal primer site was added by template switching. TCRdb passed the 5' RACE reads through MiXCR, listing each CDR3 protein once. The data show about 340,000 distinct CDR3 sequences, about 12% seen once. This same sample was also part of a study on yellow fever vaccine responses in identical twins.

The genes are TRBV20-1 and TRBJ2-1; TRBD1 might be the D (6 bases). The sample was CD8+ T cells sorted from blood. This receptor was taken from a woman aged 18-29 years in good health. CDR3 residues: CSAGGPNNEQFF. The DNA for the CDR3 is TGCAGTGCTGGGGGCCCGAACAATGAGCAGTTCTTC.